This T cell receptor beta chain was captured in a study of CD4 and CD8 cells across lung adenocarcinoma regions. Donors had localized lung adenocarcinoma, a non-small cell lung cancer. V gave up 1 base and J gave up 1 base, with 10 bases separating them. The germline V gene has CDR1 SGHAT and CDR2 FQNNGV. The CDR3 contains 15 residues. One entry per CDR3 protein, called by TCRdb with MiXCR from the PCR reads. The sample includes fewer than 20,000 distinct CDR3 sequences, under 60% of them seen just once. The genes are TRBV11-2 and TRBJ2-5; TRBD2 might be the D (5 bases). This sequence originates from a female donor with lung adenocarcinoma. The CD4 and CD8 labels of this study may be unreliable. Material: CD8+ T cells from the center of a lung tumor. For the CDR3, the DNA is TGTGCCAGCAGCTTAGCTAGCAGAACCCAAGAGACCCAGTACTTC. Translation gives CASSLASRTQETQYF.